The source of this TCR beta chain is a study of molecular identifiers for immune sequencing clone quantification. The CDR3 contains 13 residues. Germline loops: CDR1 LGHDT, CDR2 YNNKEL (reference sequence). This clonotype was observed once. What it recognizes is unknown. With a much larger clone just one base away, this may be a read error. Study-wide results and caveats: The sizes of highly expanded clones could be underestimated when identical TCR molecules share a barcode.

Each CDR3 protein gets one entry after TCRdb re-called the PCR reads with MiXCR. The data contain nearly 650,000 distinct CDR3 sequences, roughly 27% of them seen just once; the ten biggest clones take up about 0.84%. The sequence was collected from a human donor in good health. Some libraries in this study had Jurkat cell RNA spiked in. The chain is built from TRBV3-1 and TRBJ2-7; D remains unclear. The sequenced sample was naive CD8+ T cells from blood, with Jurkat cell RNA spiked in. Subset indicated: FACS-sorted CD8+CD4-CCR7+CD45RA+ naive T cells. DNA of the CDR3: TGTGCCAGCAGCCAAGGGGCCCCCTACGAGCAGAACTTC. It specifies CASSQGAPYEQNF.